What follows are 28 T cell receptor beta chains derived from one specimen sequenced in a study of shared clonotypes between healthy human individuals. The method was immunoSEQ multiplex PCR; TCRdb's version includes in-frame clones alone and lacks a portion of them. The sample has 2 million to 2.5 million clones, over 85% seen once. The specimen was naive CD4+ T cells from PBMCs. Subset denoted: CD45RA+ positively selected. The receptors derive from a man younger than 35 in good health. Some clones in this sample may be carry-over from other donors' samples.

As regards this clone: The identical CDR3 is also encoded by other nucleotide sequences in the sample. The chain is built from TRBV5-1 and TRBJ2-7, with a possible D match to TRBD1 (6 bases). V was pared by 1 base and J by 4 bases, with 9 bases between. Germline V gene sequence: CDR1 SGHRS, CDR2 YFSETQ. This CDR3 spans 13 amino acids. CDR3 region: CASSLRTAYEQYF. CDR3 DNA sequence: TGCGCCAGCAGCTTGAGGACAGCATACGAGCAGTACTTC.

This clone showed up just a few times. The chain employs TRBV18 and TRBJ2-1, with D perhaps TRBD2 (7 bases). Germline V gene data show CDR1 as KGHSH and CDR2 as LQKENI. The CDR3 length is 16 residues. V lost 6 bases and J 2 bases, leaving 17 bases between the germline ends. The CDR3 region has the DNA TGTGCCAGCTCGGGGGGGACATCCCCGACCTACAATGAGCAGTTCTTC. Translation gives CASSGGTSPTYNEQFF.

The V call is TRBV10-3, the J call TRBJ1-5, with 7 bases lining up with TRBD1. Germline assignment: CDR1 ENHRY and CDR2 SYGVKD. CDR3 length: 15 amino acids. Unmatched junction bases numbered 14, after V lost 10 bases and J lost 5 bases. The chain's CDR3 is CATAARQGGDQPQHF. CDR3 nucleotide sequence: TGTGCCACCGCGGCAAGACAGGGCGGGGATCAGCCCCAGCATTTT.

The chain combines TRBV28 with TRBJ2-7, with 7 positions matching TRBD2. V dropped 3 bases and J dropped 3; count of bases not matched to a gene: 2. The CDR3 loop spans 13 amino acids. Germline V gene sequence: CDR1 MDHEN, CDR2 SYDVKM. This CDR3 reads CASSLRGNYEQYF. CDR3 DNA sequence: TGTGCCAGCAGTTTGCGGGGGAACTACGAGCAGTACTTC. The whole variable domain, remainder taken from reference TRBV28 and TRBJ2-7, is DVKVTQSSRYLVKRTGEKVFLECVQDMDHENMFWYRQDPGLGLRLIYFSYDVKMKEKGDIPEGYSVSREKKERFSLILESASTNQTSMYLCASSLRGNYEQYFGPGTRLTVT.

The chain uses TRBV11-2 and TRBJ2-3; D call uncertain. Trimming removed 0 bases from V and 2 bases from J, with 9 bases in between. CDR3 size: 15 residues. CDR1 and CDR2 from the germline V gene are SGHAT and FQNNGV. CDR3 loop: CASSLDPSDTDTQYF. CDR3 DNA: TGTGCCAGCAGCTTAGACCCCTCTGACACAGATACGCAGTATTTT.

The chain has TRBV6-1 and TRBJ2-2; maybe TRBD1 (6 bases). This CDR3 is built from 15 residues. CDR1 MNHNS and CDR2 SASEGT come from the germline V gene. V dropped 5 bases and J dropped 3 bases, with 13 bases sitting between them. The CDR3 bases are TGTGCCAGCAGTTGGACAGCGATCGACACCGGGGAGCTGTTTTTT. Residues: CASSWTAIDTGELFF.

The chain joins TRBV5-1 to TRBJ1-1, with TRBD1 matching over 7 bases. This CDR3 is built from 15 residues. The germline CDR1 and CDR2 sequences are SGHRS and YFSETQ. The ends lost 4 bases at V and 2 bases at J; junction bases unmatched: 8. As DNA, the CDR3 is TGCGCCAGCAGCCGCTCCGGGACAGCAAACACTGAAGCTTTCTTT. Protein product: CASSRSGTANTEAFF.

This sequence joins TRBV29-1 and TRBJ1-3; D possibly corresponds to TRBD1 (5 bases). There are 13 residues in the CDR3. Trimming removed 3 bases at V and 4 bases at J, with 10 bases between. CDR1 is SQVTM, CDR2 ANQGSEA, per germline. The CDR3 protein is CSVDGTGGNTIYF. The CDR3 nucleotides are TGCAGCGTTGACGGGACGGGGGGAAACACCATATATTTT.

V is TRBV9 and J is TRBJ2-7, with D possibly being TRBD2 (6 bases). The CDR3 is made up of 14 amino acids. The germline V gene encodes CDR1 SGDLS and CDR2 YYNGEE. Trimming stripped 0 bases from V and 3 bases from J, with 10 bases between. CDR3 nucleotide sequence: TGTGCCAGCAGCGTAGCTAGCGTCAGCTACGAGCAGTACTTC. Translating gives CASSVASVSYEQYF.

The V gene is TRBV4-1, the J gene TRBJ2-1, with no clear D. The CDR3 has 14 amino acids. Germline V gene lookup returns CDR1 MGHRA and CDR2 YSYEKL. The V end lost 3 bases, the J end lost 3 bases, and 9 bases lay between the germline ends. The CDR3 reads CASSQVAFYNEQFF. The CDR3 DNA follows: TGCGCCAGCAGCCAGGTAGCTTTCTACAATGAGCAGTTCTTC.

The CDR3 region has the DNA TGTGCCAGCAGCTTGTTCCAGGGGAGCGCCTACGAGCAGTACTTC. Amino acids: CASSLFQGSAYEQYF. The V and J genes are TRBV5-6 and TRBJ2-7; D possibly corresponds to TRBD1 (6 bases). The germline V and J ends were trimmed by 1 base and 2 bases, with 13 bases remaining between them. This CDR3 region has 15 residues. Per germline, CDR1 SGHDT and CDR2 YYEEEE.

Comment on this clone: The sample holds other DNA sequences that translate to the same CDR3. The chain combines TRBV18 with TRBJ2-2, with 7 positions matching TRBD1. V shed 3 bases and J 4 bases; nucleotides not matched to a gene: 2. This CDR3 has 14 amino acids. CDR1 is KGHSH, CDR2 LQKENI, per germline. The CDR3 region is CASSPNRGTGELFF. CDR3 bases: TGTGCCAGCTCACCGAACAGGGGCACCGGGGAGCTGTTTTTT.

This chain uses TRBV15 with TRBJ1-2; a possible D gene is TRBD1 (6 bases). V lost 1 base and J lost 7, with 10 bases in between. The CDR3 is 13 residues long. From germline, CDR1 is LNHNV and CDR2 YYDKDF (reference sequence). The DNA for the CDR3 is TGTGCCACCAGCAGAGCGGGCAGGGGTGGCTACACCTTC. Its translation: CATSRAGRGGYTF.

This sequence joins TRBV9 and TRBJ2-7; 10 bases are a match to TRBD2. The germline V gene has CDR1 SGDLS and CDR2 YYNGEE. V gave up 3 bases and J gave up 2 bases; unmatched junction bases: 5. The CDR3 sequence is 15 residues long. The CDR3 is CASSEGTSAAYEQYF. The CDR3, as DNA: TGTGCCAGCAGCGAGGGGACTAGCGCAGCCTACGAGCAGTACTTC.

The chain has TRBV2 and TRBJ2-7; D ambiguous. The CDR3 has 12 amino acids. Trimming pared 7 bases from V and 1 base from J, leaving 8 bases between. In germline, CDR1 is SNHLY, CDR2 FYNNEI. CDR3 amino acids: CASTGLSYEQYF. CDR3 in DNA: TGTGCCAGCACCGGCTTGTCCTACGAGCAGTACTTC.

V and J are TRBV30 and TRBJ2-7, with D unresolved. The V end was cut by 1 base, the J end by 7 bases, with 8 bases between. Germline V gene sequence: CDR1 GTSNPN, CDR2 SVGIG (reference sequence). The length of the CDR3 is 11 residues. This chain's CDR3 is CAWSAAWEQYF. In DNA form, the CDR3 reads TGTGCCTGGAGTGCAGCCTGGGAGCAGTACTTC. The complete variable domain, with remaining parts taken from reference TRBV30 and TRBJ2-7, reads SQTIHQWPATLVQPVGSPLSLECTVEGTSNPNLYWYRQAAGRGLQLLFYSVGIGQISSEVPQNLSASRPQDRQFILSSKKLLLSDSGFYLCAWSAAWEQYFGPGTRLTVT.

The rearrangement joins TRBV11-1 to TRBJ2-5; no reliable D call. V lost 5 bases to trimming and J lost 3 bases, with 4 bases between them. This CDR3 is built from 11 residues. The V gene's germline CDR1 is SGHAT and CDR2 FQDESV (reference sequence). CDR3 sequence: CASSLKETQYF. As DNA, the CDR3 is TGTGCCAGCAGCCTCAAAGAGACCCAGTACTTC. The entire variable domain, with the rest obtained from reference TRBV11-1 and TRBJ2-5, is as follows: EAEVAQSPRYKITEKSQAVAFWCDPISGHATLYWYRQILGQGPELLVQFQDESVVDDSQLPKDRFSAERLKGVDSTLKIQPAELGDSAMYLCASSLKETQYFGPGTRLLVL.

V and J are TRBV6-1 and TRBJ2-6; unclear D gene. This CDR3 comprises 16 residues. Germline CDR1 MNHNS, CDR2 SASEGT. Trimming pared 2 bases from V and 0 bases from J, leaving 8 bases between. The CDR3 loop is CASSEPGRSGANVLTF. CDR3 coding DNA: TGTGCCAGCAGTGAACCTGGCCGCTCTGGGGCCAACGTCCTGACTTTC.

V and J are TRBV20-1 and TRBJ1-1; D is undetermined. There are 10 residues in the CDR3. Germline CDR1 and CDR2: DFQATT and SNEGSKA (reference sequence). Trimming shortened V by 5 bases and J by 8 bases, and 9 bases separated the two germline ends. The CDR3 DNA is TGCAGTGCTCAACGGGGAGAAGCTTTCTTT. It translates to CSAQRGEAFF.

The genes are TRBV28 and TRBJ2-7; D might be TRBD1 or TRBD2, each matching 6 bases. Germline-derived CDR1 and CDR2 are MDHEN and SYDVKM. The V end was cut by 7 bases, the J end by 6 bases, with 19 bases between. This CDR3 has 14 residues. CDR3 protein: CASIGGRGSFEQYF. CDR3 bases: TGTGCCAGCATCGGGGGCCGGGGTTCTTTCGAGCAGTACTTC.

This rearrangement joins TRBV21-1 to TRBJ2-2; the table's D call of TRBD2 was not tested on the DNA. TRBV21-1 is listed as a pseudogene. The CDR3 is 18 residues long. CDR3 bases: TGTGCCAGCAGCCCGGGACTAGCGGGAGGATGGAACACCGGGGAGCTGTTTTTT. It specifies CASSPGLAGGWNTGELFF.

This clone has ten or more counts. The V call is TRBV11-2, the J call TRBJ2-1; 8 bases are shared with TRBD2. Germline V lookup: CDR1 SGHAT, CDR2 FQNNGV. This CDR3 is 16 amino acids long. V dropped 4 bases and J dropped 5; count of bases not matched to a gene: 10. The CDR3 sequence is CASSSTSGTRNNEQFF. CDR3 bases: TGTGCCAGCAGCTCGACTTCTGGGACTAGGAACAATGAGCAGTTCTTC.

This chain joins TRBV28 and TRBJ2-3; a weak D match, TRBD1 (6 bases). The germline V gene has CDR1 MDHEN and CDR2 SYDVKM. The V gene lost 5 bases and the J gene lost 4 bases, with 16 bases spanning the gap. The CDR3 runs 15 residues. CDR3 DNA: TGTGCCAGCAGTCAGGGGAGCCCGGGGCCAGATACGCAGTATTTT. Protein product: CASSQGSPGPDTQYF.

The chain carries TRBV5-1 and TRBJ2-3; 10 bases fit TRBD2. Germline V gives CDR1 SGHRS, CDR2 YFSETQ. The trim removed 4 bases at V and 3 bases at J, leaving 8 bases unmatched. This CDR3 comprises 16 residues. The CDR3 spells CASSQRASGRTDTQYF. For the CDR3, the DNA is TGCGCCAGCAGCCAACGCGCTAGCGGGAGAACAGATACGCAGTATTTT. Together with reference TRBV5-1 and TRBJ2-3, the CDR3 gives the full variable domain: KAGVTQTPRYLIKTRGQQVTLSCSPISGHRSVSWYQQTPGQGLQFLFEYFSETQRNKGNFPGRFSGRQFSNSRSEMNVSTLELGDSALYLCASSQRASGRTDTQYFGPGTRLTVL.

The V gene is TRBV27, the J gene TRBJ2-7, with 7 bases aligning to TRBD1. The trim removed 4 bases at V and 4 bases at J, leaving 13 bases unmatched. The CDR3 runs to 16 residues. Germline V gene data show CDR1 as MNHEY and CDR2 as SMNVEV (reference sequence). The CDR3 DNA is TGTGCCAGCAGTTCCAAAATAGACAGGGCAGCATACGAGCAGTACTTC. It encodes CASSSKIDRAAYEQYF.

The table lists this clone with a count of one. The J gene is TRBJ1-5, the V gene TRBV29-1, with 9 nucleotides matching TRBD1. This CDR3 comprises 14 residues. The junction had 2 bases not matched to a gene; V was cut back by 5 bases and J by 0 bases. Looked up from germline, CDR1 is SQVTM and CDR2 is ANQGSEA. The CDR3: CSVKQGASNQPQHF. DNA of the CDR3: TGCAGCGTTAAACAGGGGGCTAGCAATCAGCCCCAGCATTTT.

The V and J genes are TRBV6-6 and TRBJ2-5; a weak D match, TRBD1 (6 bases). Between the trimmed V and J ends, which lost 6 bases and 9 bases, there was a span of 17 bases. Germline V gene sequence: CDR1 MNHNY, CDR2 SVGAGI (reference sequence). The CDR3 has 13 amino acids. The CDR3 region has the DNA TGTGCCAGCAGAATCGACAGGTCTAGGGCCCAGTACTTC. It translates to CASRIDRSRAQYF.

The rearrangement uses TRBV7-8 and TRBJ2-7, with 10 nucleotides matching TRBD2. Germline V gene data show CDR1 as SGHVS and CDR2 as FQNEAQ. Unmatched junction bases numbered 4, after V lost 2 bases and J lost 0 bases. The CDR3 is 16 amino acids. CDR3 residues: CASSLTSGTFSYEQYF. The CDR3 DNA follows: TGTGCCAGCAGCTTAACTAGCGGGACCTTCTCCTACGAGCAGTACTTC.